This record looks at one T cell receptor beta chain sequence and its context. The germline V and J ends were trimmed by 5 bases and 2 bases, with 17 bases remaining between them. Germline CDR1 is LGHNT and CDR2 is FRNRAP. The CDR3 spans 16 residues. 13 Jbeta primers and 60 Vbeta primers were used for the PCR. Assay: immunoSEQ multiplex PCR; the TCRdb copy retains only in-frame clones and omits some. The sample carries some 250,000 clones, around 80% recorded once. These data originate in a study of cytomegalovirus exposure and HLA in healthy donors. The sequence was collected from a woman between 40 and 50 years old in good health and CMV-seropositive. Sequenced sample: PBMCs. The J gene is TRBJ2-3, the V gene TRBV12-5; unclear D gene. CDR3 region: CASGAPIAAVTDTQYF. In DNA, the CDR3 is TGTGCTAGTGGTGCGCCTATTGCGGCTGTCACAGATACGCAGTATTTT. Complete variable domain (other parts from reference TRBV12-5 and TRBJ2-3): DARVTQTPRHKVTEMGQEVTMRCQPILGHNTVFWYRQTMMQGLELLAYFRNRAPLDDSGMPKDRFSAEMPDATLATLKIQPSEPRDSAVYFCASGAPIAAVTDTQYFGPGTRLTVL.